A single sample gave rise to the 14 T cell receptor beta chains below, sequenced in a study of T cells in narcolepsy. Assay: immunoSEQ multiplex PCR; the TCRdb copy retains only in-frame clones and omits some. The sample has about 31,000 clones, over 75% seen once. Input material: CD45RA- memory CD4+ T cells from PBMCs. Receptors originate from a human donor with narcolepsy.

The CDR3 protein is CASSLSQGTEAFF. The CDR3 DNA sequence: TGCGCCAGCAGCTTATCACAGGGGACTGAAGCTTTCTTT. The chain couples TRBV5-1 to TRBJ1-1; 7 positions agree with TRBD1. CDR1 is SGHRS, CDR2 YFSETQ, per germline. The trim removed 2 bases at V and 5 bases at J, leaving 3 bases unmatched. This CDR3 is built from 13 residues.

This clone turned up a few times. The rearrangement joins TRBV14 to TRBJ2-5, with D uncertain. CDR3 length: 17 amino acids. The germline V gene encodes CDR1 SGHDN and CDR2 FVKESK. Deletions cut 5 bases from V and 5 bases from J, with 24 bases between. CDR3 sequence: CASSSTQNLDVYETQYF. The CDR3 coding sequence is TGTGCCAGCAGCTCTACCCAAAATCTCGACGTCTACGAGACCCAGTACTTC.

This sequence joins TRBV4-1 and TRBJ2-5; D possibly corresponds to TRBD2 (6 bases). Germline lookup yields CDR1 MGHRA and CDR2 YSYEKL. The CDR3 is 14 amino acids. The germline V and J ends were trimmed by 3 bases and 4 bases, with 12 bases remaining between them. This chain's CDR3 is CASSHDRGSETQYF. Written as DNA, the CDR3 is TGCGCCAGCAGCCACGACCGGGGGTCAGAGACCCAGTACTTC.

This clone was seen more than once but under ten times. V gene TRBV9 combines with J gene TRBJ1-1; 10 bases fit TRBD1. The V gene's germline CDR1 is SGDLS and CDR2 YYNGEE. After removal of 0 bases from V and 5 bases from J, the junction contained 4 bases not matched to a gene. The CDR3 length is 15 residues. Written as DNA, the CDR3 is TGTGCCAGCAGCGTAGGTGTGGGACAGGGGACTGAAGCTTTCTTT. This sequence encodes CASSVGVGQGTEAFF.

This rearrangement joins TRBV25-1 to TRBJ2-5; D gene unclear. This CDR3 has 14 amino acids. Germline lookup yields CDR1 MGHDK and CDR2 SYGVNS. V was cut by 1 base and J by 2 bases, with 8 bases left in between. In DNA, the CDR3 is TGTGCCAGCAGTGAATGGAAAAAGCAAGAGACCCAGTACTTC. Protein sequence: CASSEWKKQETQYF.

The J gene is TRBJ2-3, the V gene TRBV29-1; 8 bases align to TRBD2. Germline V CDR1 and CDR2: SQVTM, ANQGSEA. The CDR3 contains 15 residues. V trimming: 2 bases; J trimming: 2 bases; junction bases outside the gene matches: 6. The CDR3 DNA reads TGCAGCGTTGAAAGGAGCGGGGGATTCACAGATACGCAGTATTTT. Translation gives CSVERSGGFTDTQYF.

The chain recombines TRBV6-1 with TRBJ1-6; 7 positions agree with TRBD1. This CDR3 spans 15 amino acids. Germline CDR1 and CDR2: MNHNS and SASEGT. V was pared by 1 base and J by 9 bases, with 6 bases of the junction left unmatched. CDR3 protein: CASSEGGRGSSPLHF. The CDR3 DNA sequence: TGTGCCAGCAGTGAAGGTGGCAGGGGGAGTTCACCCCTCCACTTT.

This chain links TRBV11-3 with TRBJ1-3; no firm D call. This CDR3 contains 13 residues. Germline assignment: CDR1 SGHNT and CDR2 YENEEA. Trimming cost V 3 bases and J 4 bases, with 7 bases left between them. CDR3 sequence reads: CASSLKNGNTIYF. CDR3 bases: TGTGCCAGCAGCTTGAAAAACGGAAACACCATATATTTT.

In DNA, the CDR3 is TGCGCCAGCAGCCAAGTCCCGGGGCTCGAGACCCAGTACTTC. Amino acids: CASSQVPGLETQYF. This sequence joins TRBV4-1 and TRBJ2-5, with D perhaps given as TRBD1 or TRBD2 (5 bases each). V was trimmed by 1 base and J by 5 bases, leaving 11 bases between them. The CDR3 consists of 14 residues. Germline V gives CDR1 MGHRA, CDR2 YSYEKL.

This rearrangement joins TRBV5-6 to TRBJ2-1; D may be TRBD2 (6 bases). Trimming removed 0 bases from V and 3 bases from J, with 13 bases in between. The germline gives CDR1 SGHDT, CDR2 YYEEEE. The CDR3 runs to 16 residues. For the CDR3, the DNA is TGTGCCAGCAGCTTGGCGGGGGAGCGGTACTACAATGAGCAGTTCTTC. It encodes CASSLAGERYYNEQFF.

Only one count was recorded for this clone. A read error may produce the germline difference seen at one junction end. This sequence joins TRBV28 and TRBJ1-5; D not resolved. The CDR3 length is 15 residues. CDR1 and CDR2 (germline): MDHEN, SYDVKM. CDR3 protein: CASSLGGPSNRPQHF. In DNA, the CDR3 is TGTGCCAGCAGTTTAGGCGGACCTAGCAATCGGCCCCAGCATTTT.

V usage is TRBV2 and J usage is TRBJ1-1; possibly TRBD1 for D (5 bases). Germline values: CDR1 SNHLY, CDR2 FYNNEI. The CDR3 spans 14 residues. V was trimmed by 7 bases and J by 0 bases, leaving 12 bases between them. The CDR3 DNA follows: TGTGCCAGCAAGAGGGACGAGATGAACACTGAAGCTTTCTTT. Translating gives CASKRDEMNTEAFF.

The DNA of the CDR3 is TGTGCCAGCATCCGGGACACAAACACTGAAGCTTTCTTT. This gives the protein CASIRDTNTEAFF. The chain joins TRBV6-5 to TRBJ1-1, with TRBD1 as a possible D gene (6 bases). Germline V CDR1 and CDR2: MNHEY, SVGAGI. The CDR3 runs to 13 residues. V was shortened by 7 bases and J by 2 bases, with 11 bases between the two germline ends.

This clone was recorded a few times. The rearrangement joins TRBV19 to TRBJ2-7; 7 bases map to TRBD1. The germline CDR1 and CDR2 sequences are LNHDA and SQIVND (reference sequence). J gave up 5 bases and V 8 bases, and 9 bases lay outside the gene matches. This CDR3 region has 13 residues. The CDR3 is CASRVTGLNEQYF. CDR3 sequence (DNA): TGTGCCAGTCGCGTGACAGGGCTTAACGAGCAGTACTTC.